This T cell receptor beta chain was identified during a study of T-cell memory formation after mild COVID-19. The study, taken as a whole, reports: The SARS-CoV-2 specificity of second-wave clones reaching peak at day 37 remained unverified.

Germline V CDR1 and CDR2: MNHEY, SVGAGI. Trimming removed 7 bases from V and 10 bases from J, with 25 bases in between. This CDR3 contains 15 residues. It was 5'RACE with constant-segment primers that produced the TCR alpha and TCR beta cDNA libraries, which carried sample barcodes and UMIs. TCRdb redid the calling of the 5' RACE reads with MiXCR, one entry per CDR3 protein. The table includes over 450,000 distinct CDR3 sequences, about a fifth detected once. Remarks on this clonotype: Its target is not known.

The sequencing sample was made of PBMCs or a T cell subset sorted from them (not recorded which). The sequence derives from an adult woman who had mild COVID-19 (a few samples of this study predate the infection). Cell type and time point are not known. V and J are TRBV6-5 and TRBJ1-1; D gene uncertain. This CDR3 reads CASTTYGETSHAAFF. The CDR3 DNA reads TGTGCCAGCACCACCTATGGGGAAACTTCCCACGCAGCTTTCTTT.